The rows below give T cell receptor beta chains drawn from one sample of a study of cytomegalovirus exposure and HLA in healthy donors. TCRdb's table, derived via immunoSEQ multiplex PCR, lists solely in-frame clones and lacks some. The data show around 110,000 clones, with 60% to 85% seen just once and about 1.6% held by the top ten. Sequenced: PBMCs. All receptors derive from a woman between 18 and 29 years old in good health and CMV-seronegative. CDR3s include the opening cysteine and the closing phenylalanine or tryptophan. The D gene is left open where the match is weak. Clone size is not always given. Where it is, it says once, few, many or a class for expanded clones.

CDR3 DNA: TGCGCCAGCAGCTTGGGACTAGCGAATACTTACGAGCAGTACTTC
CDR3 protein: CASSLGLANTYEQYF
D gene: TRBD2
V gene: TRBV5-1
clone size: .
J gene: TRBJ2-7

CDR3 DNA: TGCGCCAGCAGCATAACAGGGGGGACTGAAGCTTTCTTT
CDR3 protein: CASSITGGTEAFF
D gene: TRBD1
V gene: TRBV4-1
clone size: few
J gene: TRBJ1-1

CDR3 DNA: TGTGCCAGCAGTTACGGCGGGGGCGCGGGAGGTGGCTACACCTTC
CDR3 protein: CASSYGGGAGGGYTF
D gene: .
V gene: TRBV6-6
clone size: once
J gene: TRBJ1-2

CDR3 DNA: TGTGCCAGCAGCTCCTGGGGGACAGGGGCGTTGGGTGAGCAGTTCTTC
CDR3 protein: CASSSWGTGALGEQFF
D gene: TRBD1
V gene: TRBV7-9
clone size: .
J gene: TRBJ2-1

CDR3 DNA: TGTGCCAGCAGCTCTGGACAGTTGAGGGTAGACGAAAACATTCAGTACTTC
CDR3 protein: CASSSGQLRVDENIQYF
D gene: .
V gene: TRBV5-6
clone size: .
J gene: TRBJ2-4

CDR3 DNA: TGCGCCAGCAGCGGTGGACAGAGTCAAGAGACCCAGTACTTC
CDR3 protein: CASSGGQSQETQYF
D gene: .
V gene: TRBV5-1
clone size: .
J gene: TRBJ2-5

CDR3 DNA: TGCGCCAGCAGCTTGGGTAGAACCCAAGAGACCCAGTACTTC
CDR3 protein: CASSLGRTQETQYF
D gene: .
V gene: TRBV5-1
clone size: .
J gene: TRBJ2-5

CDR3 DNA: TGTGCCAGTACCCCCGAAGGGACAGGGGGAAACACTGAAGCTTTCTTT
CDR3 protein: CASTPEGTGGNTEAFF
D gene: TRBD1
V gene: TRBV19
clone size: .
J gene: TRBJ1-1

CDR3 DNA: TGTGCCAGCAGCAAGCTAGTGGAGGAGGTTAATTCACCCCTCCACTTT
CDR3 protein: CASSKLVEEVNSPLHF
D gene: .
V gene: TRBV5-4
clone size: .
J gene: TRBJ1-6

CDR3 DNA: TGTGCCAGCAGTAGGGCGGGTATCCAAGAGACCCAGTACTTC
CDR3 protein: CASSRAGIQETQYF
D gene: .
V gene: TRBV6-5
clone size: .
J gene: TRBJ2-5

CDR3 DNA: TGTGCCAGTCAGAACGGGGGTGGCAATCAGCCCCAGCATTTT
CDR3 protein: CASQNGGGNQPQHF
D gene: .
V gene: TRBV2
clone size: .
J gene: TRBJ1-5

CDR3 DNA: TGTGCCAGCAGTTCCCGGCAGGGGGCTAACTCTGAAGCTTTCTTT
CDR3 protein: CASSSRQGANSEAFF
D gene: TRBD1
V gene: TRBV28
clone size: .
J gene: TRBJ1-1

CDR3 DNA: TGTGCCTGGAGCGGCCAGGGGGGACGTCAGCCCCAGCATTTT
CDR3 protein: CAWSGQGGRQPQHF
D gene: TRBD1
V gene: TRBV30
clone size: .
J gene: TRBJ1-5

CDR3 DNA: TGCGCCAGCAGGAGGACAGGGGGCGTAGATGGCTACACCTTC
CDR3 protein: CASRRTGGVDGYTF
D gene: TRBD1
V gene: TRBV5-1
clone size: few
J gene: TRBJ1-2

CDR3 DNA: TGCGCCAGCAGCCTGTCGCAGGGGGCAGGGGTTACTGAAGCTTTCTTT
CDR3 protein: CASSLSQGAGVTEAFF
D gene: TRBD1
V gene: TRBV5-1
clone size: .
J gene: TRBJ1-1

CDR3 DNA: TGTGCCAGCAGCTTCTCAGCCGGGACATCGCATGGCTACACCTTC
CDR3 protein: CASSFSAGTSHGYTF
D gene: .
V gene: TRBV7-9
clone size: .
J gene: TRBJ1-2

CDR3 DNA: TGTGCCAGCAGCTTAGATTCAGGAATGAACACTGAAGCTTTCTTT
CDR3 protein: CASSLDSGMNTEAFF
D gene: .
V gene: TRBV7-6
clone size: few
J gene: TRBJ1-1

CDR3 DNA: TGTGCCAGCAGTTACTCTCAGGGTCGAGGTGGCTACGAGCAGTACTTC
CDR3 protein: CASSYSQGRGGYEQYF
D gene: .
V gene: TRBV6-5
clone size: once
J gene: TRBJ2-7

CDR3 DNA: TGTGCCACCAGCAGGGACAGAGGGGAGACCCAGTACTTC
CDR3 protein: CATSRDRGETQYF
D gene: .
V gene: TRBV15
clone size: .
J gene: TRBJ2-5

CDR3 DNA: TGCGCCAGCAGCCTCCGGGGGGAAGGGGTAGCTTTCTTT
CDR3 protein: CASSLRGEGVAFF
D gene: .
V gene: TRBV5-1
clone size: .
J gene: TRBJ1-1

CDR3 DNA: TGTGCCTGGAGTCGACAGTCGGGCAATCAGCCCCAGCATTTT
CDR3 protein: CAWSRQSGNQPQHF
D gene: .
V gene: TRBV30
clone size: .
J gene: TRBJ1-5

CDR3 DNA: TGTGCCAGCAGCTTAGGAATTAGTCCGCGAAACATTCAGTACTTC
CDR3 protein: CASSLGISPRNIQYF
D gene: .
V gene: TRBV11-1
clone size: .
J gene: TRBJ2-4

CDR3 DNA: TGTGCCTGGGGGGACAGGGGCAGGGGTCGAAACACTGAAGCTTTCTTT
CDR3 protein: CAWGDRGRGRNTEAFF
D gene: TRBD1
V gene: TRBV30
clone size: .
J gene: TRBJ1-1

CDR3 DNA: TGTGCCAGCAGCTTACTAAGGACGGACAGAACTGGGGCCAACGTCCTGACTTTC
CDR3 protein: CASSLLRTDRTGANVLTF
D gene: .
V gene: TRBV9
clone size: .
J gene: TRBJ2-6

CDR3 DNA: TGTGCCAGCAGTGCCCCTAAGACAGGGGGCCCCTACGAGCAGTACTTC
CDR3 protein: CASSAPKTGGPYEQYF
D gene: TRBD1
V gene: TRBV27
clone size: .
J gene: TRBJ2-7

CDR3 DNA: TGCGCCAGCAGCCGGGGGGACTCCAGCACTGAAGCTTTCTTT
CDR3 protein: CASSRGDSSTEAFF
D gene: .
V gene: TRBV5-1
clone size: few
J gene: TRBJ1-1

CDR3 DNA: TGCGCCAGCAGGCTGGAGGAAGGGGGCCTCTCTGGAAACACCATATATTTT
CDR3 protein: CASRLEEGGLSGNTIYF
D gene: TRBD1
V gene: TRBV5-1
clone size: .
J gene: TRBJ1-3

CDR3 DNA: TGTGCCAGCAGTGACTCCTCTGGGGGGACAGGGGGCCTTTACACAGATACGCAGTATTTT
CDR3 protein: CASSDSSGGTGGLYTDTQYF
D gene: TRBD1
V gene: TRBV6-4
clone size: .
J gene: TRBJ2-3

CDR3 DNA: TGCAGCGCTAGGAGCTCCTATAATTCACCCCTCCACTTT
CDR3 protein: CSARSSYNSPLHF
D gene: .
V gene: TRBV29-1
clone size: .
J gene: TRBJ1-6

CDR3 DNA: TGTGCCAGCAGCTTATTCACAGGGGGTCCCGGGGAGCTGTTTTTT
CDR3 protein: CASSLFTGGPGELFF
D gene: TRBD1
V gene: TRBV7-9
clone size: once
J gene: TRBJ2-2

CDR3 DNA: TGTGCCAGCAGCCCGCGACAGGGGAAGTCCTACGAGCAGTACTTC
CDR3 protein: CASSPRQGKSYEQYF
D gene: TRBD1
V gene: TRBV5-8
clone size: .
J gene: TRBJ2-7

CDR3 DNA: TGTGCCAGTAGTATCCGGGACAGGGGTGAAGAGACCCAGTACTTC
CDR3 protein: CASSIRDRGEETQYF
D gene: TRBD1
V gene: TRBV19
clone size: .
J gene: TRBJ2-5

CDR3 DNA: TGCAGCGTTGAAGACCCCGTAGCGCCCGGCGAGCAGTACTTC
CDR3 protein: CSVEDPVAPGEQYF
D gene: .
V gene: TRBV29-1
clone size: .
J gene: TRBJ2-7

CDR3 DNA: TGTGCCAGCAGCTTAGAGGCAGGGCCCAGATATAACTATGGCTACACCTTC
CDR3 protein: CASSLEAGPRYNYGYTF
D gene: .
V gene: TRBV7-6
clone size: .
J gene: TRBJ1-2

CDR3 DNA: TGTGCCAGCAGTGAAGTAGGGACAGGGAATCAGCCCCAGCATTTT
CDR3 protein: CASSEVGTGNQPQHF
D gene: TRBD1
V gene: TRBV6-1
clone size: .
J gene: TRBJ1-5

CDR3 DNA: TGCGCCAGCAGCCGCGGGACAGTTGGCAATTCACCCCTCCACTTT
CDR3 protein: CASSRGTVGNSPLHF
D gene: TRBD1
V gene: TRBV5-1
clone size: .
J gene: TRBJ1-6

CDR3 DNA: TGTGCCAGCAGCTTAGTGGCAGGCACCTACGAGCAGTACTTC
CDR3 protein: CASSLVAGTYEQYF
D gene: .
V gene: TRBV7-8
clone size: .
J gene: TRBJ2-7